This T cell receptor beta chain was documented in a study of OX40 agonist ivuxolimab in advanced cancers. For the study at large: Patients received intravenous ivuxolimab every 2 weeks at 0.01 to 10 mg/kg. Whole-study findings and limits: Antigens targeted by the expanded peripheral T cells were not determined.

This CDR3 region has 19 residues. Germline trimming cut 4 bases from V and 6 bases from J; bases unmatched to any gene: 14. Germline values: CDR1 SGDLS, CDR2 YYNGEE. On this clone itself: No antigen is known for it.

TCRdb keeps only in-frame clones here, not all; method: immunoSEQ multiplex PCR. The repertoire holds under 35,000 clones, with around 92% as singletons. The sequence derives from an adult with an advanced solid tumor such as melanoma, head and neck, liver or kidney cancer. The chain joins TRBV9 to TRBJ2-2; 14 positions match TRBD2. This specimen consisted of CD4+ or CD8+ T cells sorted from blood, obtained in a trial of the OX40 agonist ivuxolimab. The CDR3: CASSTPWGTSGRGAGELFF. The CDR3 DNA follows: TGTGCCAGCAGCACCCCGTGGGGGACTAGCGGGAGAGGGGCCGGGGAGCTGTTTTTT.